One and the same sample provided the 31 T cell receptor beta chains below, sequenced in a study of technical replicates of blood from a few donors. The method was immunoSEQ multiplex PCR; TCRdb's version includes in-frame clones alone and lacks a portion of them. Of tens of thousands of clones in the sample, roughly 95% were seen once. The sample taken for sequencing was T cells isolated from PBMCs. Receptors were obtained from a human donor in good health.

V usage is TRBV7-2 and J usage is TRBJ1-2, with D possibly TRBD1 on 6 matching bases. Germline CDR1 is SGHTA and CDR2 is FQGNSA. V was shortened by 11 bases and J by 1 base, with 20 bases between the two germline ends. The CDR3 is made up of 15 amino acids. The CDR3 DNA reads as TGTGCCTCCTCTCTAGGACAGCGCTATAACTATGGCTACACCTTC. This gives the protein CASSLGQRYNYGYTF.

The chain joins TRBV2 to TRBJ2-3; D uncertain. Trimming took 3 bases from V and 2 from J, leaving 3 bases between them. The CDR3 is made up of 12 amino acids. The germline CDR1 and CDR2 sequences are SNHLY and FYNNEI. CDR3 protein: CASSDNTDTQYF. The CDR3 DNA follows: TGTGCCAGCAGTGACAACACAGATACGCAGTATTTT. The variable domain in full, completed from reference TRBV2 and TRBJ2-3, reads EPEVTQTPSHQVTQMGQEVILRCVPISNHLYFYWYRQILGQKVEFLVSFYNNEISEKSEIFDDQFSVERPDGSNFTLKIRSTKLEDSAMYFCASSDNTDTQYFGPGTRLTVL.

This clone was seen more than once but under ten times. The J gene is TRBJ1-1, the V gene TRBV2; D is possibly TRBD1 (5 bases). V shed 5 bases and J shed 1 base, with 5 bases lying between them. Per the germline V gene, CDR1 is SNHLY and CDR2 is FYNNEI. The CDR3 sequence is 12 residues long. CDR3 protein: CASSQGNTEAFF. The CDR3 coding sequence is TGTGCCAGCAGTCAGGGGAACACTGAAGCTTTCTTT.

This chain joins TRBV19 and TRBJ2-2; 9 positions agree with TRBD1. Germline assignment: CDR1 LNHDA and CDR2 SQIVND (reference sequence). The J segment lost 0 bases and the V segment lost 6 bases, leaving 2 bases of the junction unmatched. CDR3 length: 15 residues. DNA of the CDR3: TGTGCCAGTAGCCGACAGGGGGCGAACACCGGGGAGCTGTTTTTT. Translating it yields CASSRQGANTGELFF.

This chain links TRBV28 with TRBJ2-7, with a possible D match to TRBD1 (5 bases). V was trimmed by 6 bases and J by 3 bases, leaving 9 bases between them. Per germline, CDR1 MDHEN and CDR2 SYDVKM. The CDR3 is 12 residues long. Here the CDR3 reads CASRDIGYEQYF. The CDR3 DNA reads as TGTGCCAGCAGGGACATTGGCTACGAGCAGTACTTC.

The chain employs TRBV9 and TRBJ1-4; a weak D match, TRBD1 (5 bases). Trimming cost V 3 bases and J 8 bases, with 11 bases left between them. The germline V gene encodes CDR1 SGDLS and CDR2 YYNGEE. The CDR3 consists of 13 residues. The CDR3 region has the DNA TGTGCCAGCAGCGCTCAGGGCCGCGAAAAACTGTTTTTT. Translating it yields CASSAQGREKLFF. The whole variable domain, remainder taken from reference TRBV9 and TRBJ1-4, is DSGVTQTPKHLITATGQRVTLRCSPRSGDLSVYWYQQSLDQGLQFLIQYYNGEERAKGNILERFSAQQFPDLHSELNLSSLELGDSALYFCASSAQGREKLFFGSGTQLSVL.

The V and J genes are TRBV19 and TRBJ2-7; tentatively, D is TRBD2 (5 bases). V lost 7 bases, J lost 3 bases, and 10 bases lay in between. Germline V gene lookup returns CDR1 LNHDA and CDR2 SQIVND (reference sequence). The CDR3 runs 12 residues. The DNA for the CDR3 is TGTGCCAGTAACGGGAATGGCTACGAGCAGTACTTC. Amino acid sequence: CASNGNGYEQYF.

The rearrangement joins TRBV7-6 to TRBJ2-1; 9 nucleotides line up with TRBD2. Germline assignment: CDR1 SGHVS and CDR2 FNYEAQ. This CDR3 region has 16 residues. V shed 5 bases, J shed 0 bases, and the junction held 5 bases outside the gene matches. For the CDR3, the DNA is TGTGCCAGCAGCCTCCTAGCGGGATTCTCCTACAATGAGCAGTTCTTC. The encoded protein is CASSLLAGFSYNEQFF.

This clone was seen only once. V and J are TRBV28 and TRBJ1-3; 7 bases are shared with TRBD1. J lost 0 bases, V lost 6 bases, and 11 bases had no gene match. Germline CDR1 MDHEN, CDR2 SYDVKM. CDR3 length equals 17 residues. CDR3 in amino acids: CASRTRLTGTSGNTIYF. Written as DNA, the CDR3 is TGTGCCAGCAGAACTAGATTGACAGGGACCTCTGGAAACACCATATATTTT.

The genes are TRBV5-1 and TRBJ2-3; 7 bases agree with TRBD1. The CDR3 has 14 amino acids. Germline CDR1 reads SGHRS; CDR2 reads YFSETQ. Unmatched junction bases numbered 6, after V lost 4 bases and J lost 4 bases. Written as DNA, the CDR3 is TGCGCCAGCAGCACCGGACAGGAGGCAGATACGCAGTATTTT. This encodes CASSTGQEADTQYF.

CDR3 protein: CASREYAGVGGYTF. CDR3 nucleotide sequence: TGTGCCAGCAGAGAATATGCGGGGGTTGGCGGCTACACCTTC. This chain uses TRBV5-6 with TRBJ1-2, with a possible D match to TRBD1 (5 bases). The V end lost 5 bases, the J end lost 8 bases, and 19 bases lay between the germline ends. Germline V gene lookup returns CDR1 SGHDT and CDR2 YYEEEE. The CDR3 length is 14 residues.

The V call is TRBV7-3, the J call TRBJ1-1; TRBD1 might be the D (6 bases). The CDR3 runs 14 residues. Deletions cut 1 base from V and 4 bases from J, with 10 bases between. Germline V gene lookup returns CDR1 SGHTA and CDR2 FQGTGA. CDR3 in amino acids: CASSLKGGGTEAFF. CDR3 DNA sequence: TGTGCCAGCAGCTTAAAGGGGGGGGGCACTGAAGCTTTCTTT.

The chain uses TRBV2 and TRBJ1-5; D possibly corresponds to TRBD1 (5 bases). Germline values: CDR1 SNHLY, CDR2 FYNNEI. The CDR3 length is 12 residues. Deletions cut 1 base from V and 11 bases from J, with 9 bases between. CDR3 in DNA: TGTGCCAGCAGTGAAGAGGGGAAGGCCCAGCATTTT. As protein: CASSEEGKAQHF.

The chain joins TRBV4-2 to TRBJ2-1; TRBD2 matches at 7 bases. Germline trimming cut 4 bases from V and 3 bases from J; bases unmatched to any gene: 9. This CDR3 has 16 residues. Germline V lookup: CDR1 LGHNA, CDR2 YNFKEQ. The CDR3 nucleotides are TGTGCCAGCAGCCCCCATGGGGGGGAGGGCTACAATGAGCAGTTCTTC. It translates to CASSPHGGEGYNEQFF.

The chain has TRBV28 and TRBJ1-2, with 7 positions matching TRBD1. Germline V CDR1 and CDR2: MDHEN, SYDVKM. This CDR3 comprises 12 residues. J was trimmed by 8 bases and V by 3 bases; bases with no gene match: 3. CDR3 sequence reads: CASSFDRDGYTF. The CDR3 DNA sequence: TGTGCCAGCAGTTTCGACAGGGACGGCTACACCTTC.

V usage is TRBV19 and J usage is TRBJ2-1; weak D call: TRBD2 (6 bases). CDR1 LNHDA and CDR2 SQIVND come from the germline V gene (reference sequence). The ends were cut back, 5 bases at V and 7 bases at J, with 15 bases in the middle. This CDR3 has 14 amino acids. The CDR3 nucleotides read TGTGCCAGTAGTGCCCCGAGACTAGTGAATGAGCAGTTCTTC. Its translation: CASSAPRLVNEQFF.

CDR3 sequence: CASSWNSGTSGYEQYF. CDR3 sequence (DNA): TGTGCCAGCAGTTGGAACTCCGGGACTAGCGGATACGAGCAGTACTTC. The rearrangement uses TRBV6-5 and TRBJ2-7, with 11 bases aligning to TRBD2. The CDR3 spans 16 residues. Germline CDR1 is MNHEY and CDR2 is SVGAGI. The V segment lost 4 bases and the J segment 4 bases; nucleotides outside the gene matches: 9.

CDR3 coding DNA: TGTGCCAGCTCACCGAGGGTAAACACCGGGGAGCTGTTTTTT. Protein product: CASSPRVNTGELFF. This chain links TRBV18 with TRBJ2-2; D may be TRBD2 (5 bases). There are 14 residues in the CDR3. V dropped 3 bases and J dropped 2 bases, with 7 bases sitting between them. Per the germline V gene, CDR1 is KGHSH and CDR2 is LQKENI.

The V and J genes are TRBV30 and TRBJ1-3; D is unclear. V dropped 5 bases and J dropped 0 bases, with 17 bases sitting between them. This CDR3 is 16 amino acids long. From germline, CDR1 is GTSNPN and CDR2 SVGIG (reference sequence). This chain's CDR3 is CAWGGTSTPSGNTIYF. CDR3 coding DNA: TGTGCCTGGGGAGGAACCTCTACACCCTCTGGAAACACCATATATTTT.

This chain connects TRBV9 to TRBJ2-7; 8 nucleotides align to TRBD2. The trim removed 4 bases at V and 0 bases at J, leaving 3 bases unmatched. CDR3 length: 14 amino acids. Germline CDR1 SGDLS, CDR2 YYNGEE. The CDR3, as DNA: TGTGCCAGCAGCTCCGGGACTAGCTCCTACGAGCAGTACTTC. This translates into CASSSGTSSYEQYF.

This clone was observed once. The CDR3 nucleotides read TGTGCCAGCAGCTCGACTCCGGGACAGGGGGACCACGAGCAGTACTTC. Translation gives CASSSTPGQGDHEQYF. This chain links TRBV7-9 with TRBJ2-7, with 11 nucleotides matching TRBD1. CDR3 length equals 16 residues. The trim removed 4 bases at V and 5 bases at J, leaving 10 bases unmatched. Per the germline V gene, CDR1 is SEHNR and CDR2 is FQNEAQ (reference sequence).

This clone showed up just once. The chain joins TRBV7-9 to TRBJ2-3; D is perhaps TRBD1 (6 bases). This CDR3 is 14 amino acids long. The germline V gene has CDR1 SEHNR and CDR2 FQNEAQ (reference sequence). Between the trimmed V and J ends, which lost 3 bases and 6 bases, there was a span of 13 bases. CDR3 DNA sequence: TGTGCCAGCAGCTTGACAGGCCTCGAGGATACGCAGTATTTT. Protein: CASSLTGLEDTQYF.

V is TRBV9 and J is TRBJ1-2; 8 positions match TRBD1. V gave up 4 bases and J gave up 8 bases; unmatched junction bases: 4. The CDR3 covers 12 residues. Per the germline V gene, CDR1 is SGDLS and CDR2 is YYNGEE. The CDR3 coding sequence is TGTGCCAGCAGCTTCCAGGGGGCAGGCTACACCTTC. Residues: CASSFQGAGYTF.

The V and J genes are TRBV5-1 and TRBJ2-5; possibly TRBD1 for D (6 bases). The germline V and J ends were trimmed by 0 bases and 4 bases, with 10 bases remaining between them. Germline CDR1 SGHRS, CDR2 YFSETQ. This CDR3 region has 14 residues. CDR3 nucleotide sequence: TGCGCCAGCAGCTTGGCAGGGGATGGAGAGACCCAGTACTTC. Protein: CASSLAGDGETQYF.

In DNA, the CDR3 is TGTGCCAGCAGCTTAACTCCGGGGATCCCTGAAGCTTTCTTT. Its protein is CASSLTPGIPEAFF. The chain couples TRBV7-3 to TRBJ1-1; no definite D call. Per the germline V gene, CDR1 is SGHTA and CDR2 is FQGTGA. Trimming shortened V by 0 bases and J by 6 bases, and 11 bases separated the two germline ends. This CDR3 has 14 residues.

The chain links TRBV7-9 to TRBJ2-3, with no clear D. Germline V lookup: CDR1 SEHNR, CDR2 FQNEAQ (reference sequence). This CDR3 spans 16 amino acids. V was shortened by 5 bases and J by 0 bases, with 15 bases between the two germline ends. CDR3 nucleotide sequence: TGTGCCAGCAGCCCTTTCCAAGAAACTAGCACAGATACGCAGTATTTT. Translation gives CASSPFQETSTDTQYF. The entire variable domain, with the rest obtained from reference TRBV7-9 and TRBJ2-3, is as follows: DTGVSQNPRHKITKRGQNVTFRCDPISEHNRLYWYRQTLGQGPEFLTYFQNEAQLEKSRLLSDRFSAERPKGSFSTLEIQRTEQGDSAMYLCASSPFQETSTDTQYFGPGTRLTVL.

For the CDR3, the DNA is TGTGCCAGCAGCTTCCGGGACAGGGGGACCAAAAACATTCAGTACTTC. This translates into CASSFRDRGTKNIQYF. The rearrangement uses TRBV13 and TRBJ2-4; 11 bases line up with TRBD1. J lost 2 bases, V lost 3 bases, and 3 bases had no gene match. The CDR3 length is 16 residues. Germline V CDR1 and CDR2: PRHDT, FYEKMQ (reference sequence).

The CDR3: CASSPFADRIVREAFF. The CDR3 region has the DNA TGTGCCAGCAGCCCTTTTGCGGACAGGATTGTGAGGGAAGCTTTCTTT. This rearrangement joins TRBV7-8 to TRBJ1-1; TRBD1 agrees at 7 bases. Germline lookup yields CDR1 SGHVS and CDR2 FQNEAQ. V gave up 5 bases and J gave up 8 bases; unmatched junction bases: 17. The CDR3 spans 16 residues. The full variable domain, with the rest looked up from reference TRBV7-8 and TRBJ1-1, is GAGVSQSPRYKVAKRGQDVALRCDPISGHVSLFWYQQALGQGPEFLTYFQNEAQLDKSGLPSDRFFAERPEGSVSTLKIQRTQQEDSAVYLCASSPFADRIVREAFFGQGTRLTVV.

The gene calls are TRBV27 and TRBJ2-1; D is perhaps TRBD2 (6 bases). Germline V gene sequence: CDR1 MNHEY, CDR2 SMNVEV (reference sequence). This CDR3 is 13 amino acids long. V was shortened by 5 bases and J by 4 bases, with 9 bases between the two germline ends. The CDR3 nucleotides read TGTGCCAGCAGTCCGGGGGTTTACAATGAGCAGTTCTTC. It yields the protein CASSPGVYNEQFF.

The CDR3 coding sequence is TGTGCCAGCTCTGGACAGGGGGCAACAGATACGCAGTATTTT. Protein product: CASSGQGATDTQYF. V is TRBV2 and J is TRBJ2-3; 11 bases are shared with TRBD1. In germline, CDR1 is SNHLY, CDR2 FYNNEI. Trimming removed 8 bases from V and 3 bases from J; junction bases left unmatched: 4. CDR3 length: 14 amino acids.

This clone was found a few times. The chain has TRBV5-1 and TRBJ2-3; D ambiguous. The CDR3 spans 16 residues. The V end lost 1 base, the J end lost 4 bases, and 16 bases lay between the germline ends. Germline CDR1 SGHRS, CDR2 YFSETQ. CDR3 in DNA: TGCGCCAGCAGCTTGTCTGGTGGAGCTCTCCCAGATACGCAGTATTTT. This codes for CASSLSGGALPDTQYF.